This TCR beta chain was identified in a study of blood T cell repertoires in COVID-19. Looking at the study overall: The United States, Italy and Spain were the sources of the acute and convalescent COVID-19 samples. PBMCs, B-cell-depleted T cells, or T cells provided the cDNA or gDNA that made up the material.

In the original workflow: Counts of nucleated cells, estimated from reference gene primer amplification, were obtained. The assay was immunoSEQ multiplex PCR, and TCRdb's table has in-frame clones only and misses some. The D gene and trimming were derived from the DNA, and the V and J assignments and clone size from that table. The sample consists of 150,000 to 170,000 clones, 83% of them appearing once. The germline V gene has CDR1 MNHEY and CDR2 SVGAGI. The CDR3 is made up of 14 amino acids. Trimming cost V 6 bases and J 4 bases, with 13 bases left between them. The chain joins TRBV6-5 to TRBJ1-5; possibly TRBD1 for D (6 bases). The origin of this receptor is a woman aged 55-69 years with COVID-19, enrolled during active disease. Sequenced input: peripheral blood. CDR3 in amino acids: CASSPGTINQPQHF. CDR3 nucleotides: TGTGCCAGCAGCCCCGGGACAATAAATCAGCCCCAGCATTTT.